This entry lists 25 T cell receptor beta chains sequenced from one sample in a study of blood T cell repertoires in COVID-19. The protocol was immunoSEQ multiplex PCR, while the TCRdb copy is restricted to in-frame clones and leaves out a portion. The data contain more than 95,000 clones, more than 70% of them seen just once; the ten biggest clones take up roughly 1.1%. What was sequenced was peripheral blood. The receptors come from an elderly woman with acute or convalescent COVID-19.

V is TRBV9 and J is TRBJ2-2; no clear D gene. Trimming took off 0 bases at V and 3 bases at J, with 6 bases between the two ends. CDR1 is SGDLS, CDR2 YYNGEE, per germline. The CDR3 has 14 residues. In nucleotides, the CDR3 is TGTGCCAGCAGCGTAGGTCCCGACACCGGGGAGCTGTTTTTT. Its translation: CASSVGPDTGELFF.

J is TRBJ1-1 and V is TRBV5-6, with 12 bases fitting TRBD1. The V and J ends lost 5 bases and 4 bases, in that order; junction bases with no gene match: 3. Germline V lookup: CDR1 SGHDT, CDR2 YYEEEE. The CDR3 consists of 14 residues. The CDR3 loop is CASRLGQGATEAFF. The DNA of the CDR3 is TGTGCCAGCAGACTGGGACAGGGGGCCACTGAAGCTTTCTTT.

This chain links TRBV5-1 with TRBJ2-4, with TRBD1 as a possible D gene (5 bases). The germline V gene encodes CDR1 SGHRS and CDR2 YFSETQ. Trimming took off 0 bases at V and 0 bases at J, with 19 bases between the two ends. The CDR3 has 19 amino acids. The CDR3 DNA is TGCGCCAGCAGCTTGGGGGGCAATACAATAGAACTAGCCAAAAACATTCAGTACTTC. This encodes CASSLGGNTIELAKNIQYF.

V is TRBV5-1 and J is TRBJ1-3, with D hard to call. The CDR3 is 14 residues long. Trimming shortened V by 0 bases and J by 0 bases, and 4 bases separated the two germline ends. Per germline, CDR1 SGHRS and CDR2 YFSETQ. In DNA, the CDR3 is TGCGCCAGCAGCTTGGACAGCTCTGGAAACACCATATATTTT. This encodes CASSLDSSGNTIYF.

The V call is TRBV7-8, the J call TRBJ1-2; 9 bases are shared with TRBD1. Germline CDR1 is SGHVS and CDR2 is FQNEAQ. V gave up 4 bases and J gave up 6 bases; unmatched junction bases: 6. CDR3 length equals 14 residues. The CDR3 here is CASSSQGALNGYTF. Written as DNA, the CDR3 is TGTGCCAGCAGCTCACAGGGGGCGCTGAATGGCTACACCTTC. Full variable domain (missing parts from reference TRBV7-8 and TRBJ1-2): GAGVSQSPRYKVAKRGQDVALRCDPISGHVSLFWYQQALGQGPEFLTYFQNEAQLDKSGLPSDRFFAERPEGSVSTLKIQRTQQEDSAVYLCASSSQGALNGYTFGSGTRLTVV.

This clone was detected once. The V and J genes are TRBV3-1 (or the pseudogene TRBV3-2) and TRBJ2-1, with a tentative D call TRBD2 (6 bases). This CDR3 is 12 amino acids long. CDR1 and CDR2 (germline): LGHDT, YNNKEL (reference sequence). V was shortened by 0 bases and J by 12 bases, with 9 bases between the two germline ends. The CDR3 loop is CASSQDDGGQFF. The CDR3 nucleotides are TGTGCCAGCAGCCAAGATGACGGGGGGCAGTTCTTC.

Turning to this clone: The sample has other DNA sequences that encode this CDR3 too. The V gene is TRBV6-5, the J gene TRBJ1-6, with 7 positions matching TRBD1. Germline V gene data show CDR1 as MNHEY and CDR2 as SVGAGI. V was clipped by 0 bases and J by 8 bases; unmatched bases: 4. The CDR3 contains 15 residues. CDR3 loop: CASSYSNRGDSPLHF. CDR3 DNA sequence: TGTGCCAGCAGTTACTCGAACAGGGGCGATTCACCCCTCCACTTT.

The CDR3 bases are TGCGCCAGCAGCGATCTAGCGGGGGGGCCCCGGGCGCAGTATTTT. Protein sequence: CASSDLAGGPRAQYF. This chain connects TRBV5-1 to TRBJ2-3; 12 bases agree with TRBD2. Germline-derived CDR1 and CDR2 are SGHRS and YFSETQ. There are 15 residues in the CDR3. The trim removed 4 bases at V and 10 bases at J, leaving 10 bases unmatched.

The V call is TRBV5-1, the J call TRBJ1-4, with TRBD1 as a possible D gene (6 bases). CDR1 is SGHRS and CDR2 is YFSETQ in the germline V gene. CDR3 length equals 17 residues. Between the trimmed V and J ends, which lost 2 bases and 0 bases, there was a span of 14 bases. Written as DNA, the CDR3 is TGCGCCAGCAGCTTAGGGACACGGAGTTCAACTAATGAAAAACTGTTTTTT. Protein: CASSLGTRSSTNEKLFF.

The rearrangement links TRBV5-1 to TRBJ2-4, with TRBD1 identical over 8 bases. CDR1 is SGHRS, CDR2 YFSETQ, per germline. The CDR3 has 21 amino acids. Germline trimming cut 0 bases from V and 3 bases from J; bases unmatched to any gene: 20. For the CDR3, the DNA is TGCGCCAGCAGCTTGGCCCCCCGGACAGGGACCCTAGGAGGAATCAAAAACATTCAGTACTTC. It translates to CASSLAPRTGTLGGIKNIQYF.

V is TRBV5-5 and J is TRBJ1-4, with 7 bases matching TRBD1. Germline V lookup: CDR1 SGHKS, CDR2 YYEKEE (reference sequence). With 2 bases clipped from V and 8 bases from J, the junction kept 9 bases outside the gene matches. CDR3 size: 15 residues. The CDR3 here is CASSLPGPTGEKLFF. Written as DNA, the CDR3 is TGTGCCAGCAGCTTACCGGGTCCGACAGGGGAAAAACTGTTTTTT.

CDR3: CASSLGTGANYGYTF. The CDR3 DNA reads TGCGCCAGCAGCCTCGGGACAGGGGCTAACTATGGCTACACCTTC. The chain uses TRBV5-1 and TRBJ1-2; 10 bases are a match to TRBD1. The trim removed 4 bases at V and 0 bases at J, leaving 3 bases unmatched. This CDR3 region has 15 residues. CDR1 is SGHRS and CDR2 is YFSETQ in the germline V gene. Filled out from reference TRBV5-1 and TRBJ1-2, the complete variable domain reads KAGVTQTPRYLIKTRGQQVTLSCSPISGHRSVSWYQQTPGQGLQFLFEYFSETQRNKGNFPGRFSGRQFSNSRSEMNVSTLELGDSALYLCASSLGTGANYGYTFGSGTRLTVV.

This clone occurred once. V gene TRBV7-3 combines with J gene TRBJ2-2, with a tentative D call TRBD2 (5 bases). The V end was cut by 5 bases, the J end by 6 bases, with 22 bases between. Germline V gene lookup returns CDR1 SGHTA and CDR2 FQGTGA. The CDR3 length is 17 residues. This chain's CDR3 is CASSPRGEGLGAGELFF. CDR3 in DNA: TGTGCCAGCAGCCCCCGCGGAGAGGGCCTCGGGGCCGGGGAGCTGTTTTTT.

This chain connects TRBV7-9 to TRBJ1-2; 7 bases line up with TRBD1. Germline V CDR1 and CDR2: SEHNR, FQNEAQ (reference sequence). The CDR3 is 13 residues long. Germline trimming cut 6 bases from V and 5 bases from J; bases unmatched to any gene: 6. Here the CDR3 DNA reads TGTGCCAGCAGAGACAGGGAGCGGTATGGCTACACCTTC. This encodes CASRDRERYGYTF. The complete variable domain, with remaining parts taken from reference TRBV7-9 and TRBJ1-2, reads DTGVSQNPRHKITKRGQNVTFRCDPISEHNRLYWYRQTLGQGPEFLTYFQNEAQLEKSRLLSDRFSAERPKGSFSTLEIQRTEQGDSAMYLCASRDRERYGYTFGSGTRLTVV.

The gene calls are TRBV7-2 and TRBJ1-1, with 7 nucleotides matching TRBD1. The germline V gene has CDR1 SGHTA and CDR2 FQGNSA. Trimming at V came to 1 base and at J to 1 base, leaving 6 bases not matched to a gene. The CDR3 is made up of 16 amino acids. The CDR3 loop is CASSLGQGGWNTEAFF. Here the CDR3 DNA reads TGTGCCAGCAGCTTAGGACAGGGAGGCTGGAACACTGAAGCTTTCTTT.

The V call is TRBV3-1 (or the pseudogene TRBV3-2), the J call TRBJ2-5, with 7 bases identical to TRBD2. Germline CDR1 and CDR2: LGHDT and YNNKEL (reference sequence). This CDR3 has 15 residues. The junction had 5 bases not matched to a gene; V was cut back by 3 bases and J by 1 base. The DNA for the CDR3 is TGTGCCAGCAGCCATCACGGGGGGTCCCAAGAGACCCAGTACTTC. This translates into CASSHHGGSQETQYF.

The V and J genes are TRBV19 and TRBJ2-5; TRBD2 might be the D (6 bases). Germline lookup yields CDR1 LNHDA and CDR2 SQIVND (reference sequence). The CDR3 spans 13 residues. V lost 8 bases and J lost 1, with 11 bases in between. CDR3 nucleotide sequence: TGTGCCAGTCGGGAGAGGGGCCAAGAGACCCAGTACTTC. Protein product: CASRERGQETQYF.

The V call is TRBV20-1, the J call TRBJ2-1; 7 nucleotides line up with TRBD1. V shed 3 bases, J shed 14 bases, and the junction held 16 bases outside the gene matches. The germline V gene encodes CDR1 DFQATT and CDR2 SNEGSKA (reference sequence). This CDR3 is built from 14 residues. The CDR3 protein is CSASSGRVGGEKFF. The CDR3 bases are TGCAGTGCTAGTTCTGGTCGGGTAGGGGGCGAAAAGTTCTTC.

The J gene is TRBJ2-1, the V gene TRBV28; the match to TRBD2 covers 7 bases. CDR1 is MDHEN and CDR2 is SYDVKM in the germline V gene. The trim removed 7 bases at V and 3 bases at J, leaving 3 bases unmatched. CDR3 length: 13 residues. Here the CDR3 reads CASTGGSYNEQFF. The CDR3 bases are TGTGCCAGCACCGGCGGGAGCTACAATGAGCAGTTCTTC.

The rearrangement links TRBV5-6 to TRBJ1-5, with 11 bases that match TRBD1. The CDR3 is made up of 19 amino acids. V was pared by 4 bases and J by 0 bases, with 12 bases of the junction left unmatched. The V gene's germline CDR1 is SGHDT and CDR2 YYEEEE. CDR3 bases: TGTGCCAGCAGCCATCACCGGGACAGGGGGAGTTATAGCAATCAGCCCCAGCATTTT. It yields the protein CASSHHRDRGSYSNQPQHF. The variable domain in full, completed from reference TRBV5-6 and TRBJ1-5, reads DAGVTQSPTHLIKTRGQQVTLRCSPKSGHDTVSWYQQALGQGPQFIFQYYEEEERQRGNFPDRFSGHQFPNYSSELNVNALLLGDSALYLCASSHHRDRGSYSNQPQHFGDGTRLSIL.

The chain recombines TRBV7-9 with TRBJ1-4, with no clear D. There are 14 residues in the CDR3. Trimming pared 4 bases from V and 4 bases from J, leaving 10 bases between. The germline V gene encodes CDR1 SEHNR and CDR2 FQNEAQ (reference sequence). The DNA for the CDR3 is TGTGCCAGCAGCTCACGGAGTTTTAATGAAAAACTGTTTTTT. Protein product: CASSSRSFNEKLFF.

A single count supports this clone. Here the CDR3 reads CASSLLAGAPGTGELFF. In DNA form, the CDR3 reads TGTGCCAGCAGCCTACTAGCGGGGGCACCGGGTACCGGGGAGCTGTTTTTT. The chain couples TRBV4-2 to TRBJ2-2, with 11 positions matching TRBD2. The CDR3 loop spans 17 amino acids. The V segment lost 4 bases and the J segment 5 bases; nucleotides outside the gene matches: 9. Germline CDR1 reads LGHNA; CDR2 reads YNFKEQ.

The rearrangement uses TRBV11-3 and TRBJ2-1; no firm D call. Germline-derived CDR1 and CDR2 are SGHNT and YENEEA. This CDR3 contains 15 residues. The V end was cut by 4 bases, the J end by 6 bases, with 16 bases between. The CDR3 nucleotides read TGTGCCAGCAGCTCTCGGCAGGTTCTGGCCAATGAGCAGTTCTTC. Residues: CASSSRQVLANEQFF.

The CDR3 here is CASSIDRVTEAFF. The DNA for the CDR3 is TGTGCCAGCAGTATCGACAGGGTCACTGAAGCTTTCTTT. The chain uses TRBV27 and TRBJ1-1; 7 nucleotides match TRBD1. Trimming cost V 5 bases and J 4 bases; bases outside gene matches: 4. The V gene's germline CDR1 is MNHEY and CDR2 SMNVEV (reference sequence). The CDR3 consists of 13 residues.

The chain joins TRBV4-1 to TRBJ2-3; D not certain. V was pared by 1 base and J by 6 bases, with 8 bases between. There are 13 residues in the CDR3. The germline CDR1 and CDR2 sequences are MGHRA and YSYEKL. CDR3 sequence: CASSQASVDTQYF. The CDR3 nucleotides are TGCGCCAGCAGCCAAGCTTCCGTGGATACGCAGTATTTT.